The following is a T cell receptor beta chain sequence with its context. This clonotype was seen ten or more times. Its recognized antigen is unknown. No much larger clone exists at a distance of one base, and base qualities are not known. This specimen's time point label, per the study, means: sample taken at primary tumor resection. Without any cell sorting, TCR sequencing was performed on whole RNA extracted either from tumor and nontumor lung tissue or from cryopreserved PBMC samples. The donors were 65 to 85 patients from the lung TRACERx cohort who had early-stage, untreated non-small cell lung cancer. Patients were selected for TCR sequencing only if sufficient RNA was available from at least two tumor regions. This sample was included in a study of spatial heterogeneity in lung cancer (dated 2019 in TCRdb). About the full investigation: More beta-chain than alpha-chain transcripts were consistently detected, likely reflecting higher beta-chain transcript abundance. In the raw uncorrected reads, each unique combination of TCR and UMI appeared more than ten times on average. In non-small cell lung cancer, the study made a quantitative comparison of TCR alpha and beta repertoires among multiple tumor regions, matched nontumor lung and blood. The study linked features of the TCR repertoire to counts of nonsynonymous mutations, which were determined by whole-exome sequencing of tumor tissue. Both alpha and beta chains were TCR-sequenced in 220 or so tumor regions, under 80 matched nontumor lung samples and some 50 PBMC samples obtained at surgery. Study-level results and caveats: Confirming at a functional level the hypothesis that regional TCRs recognize regional mutations was considered to require additional single-cell paired TCR alpha and beta sequencing. Ubiquitous expanded tumor TCRs were found in blood more often at tumor resection than at routine follow-up.

Library preparation was by 5' RACE. Sequencing was carried out with a NextSeq 500. In the TCR library protocol, a unique molecular identifier was attached to each TCR cDNA molecule so that PCR and sequencing errors could be corrected. From the authors' description of their analysis: Decombinator tools were used for TCR identification, UMI-based error correction and CDR3 extraction. TCRs above a frequency of 2 per 1,000, corresponding to the top 1% of the tumor frequency distribution, were defined as expanded. Renyi diversity was computed with the R vegan package after each repertoire had been subsampled 100 times to 5,000 TCRs. CDR3 similarity networks were built from amino acid triplet string-kernel similarity, connecting CDR3s with pairwise similarity above 0.82. TCRdb reworked the public reads: Q25 trimming with fastp, MiXCR clone assembly, productive beta chains retained. Duplicate CDR3 protein sequences are folded into a single record with the most common DNA and genes. In this record, the V and J calls reflect TCRdb's handling and not the investigators' own analysis. The sample profile shows roughly 25,000 distinct CDR3 sequences; 5.5% to 8% of them were found once. The biggest ten clones account for more than 13% of the sample.

Via the germline V gene, CDR1 is MDHEN and CDR2 SYDVKM. Reading from cysteine to phenylalanine, the CDR3 counts 15 amino acids. The DNA shown is the 45-base CDR3, in frame from base 1. The trim is 5 bases for V and 3 bases for J, with a gap of 17 bases between the germline ends. The specimen was PBMCs, collected at surgery. The TCR was taken from a male donor with early-stage non-small cell lung cancer. This chain is built from TRBV28 and TRBJ2-7, with the D gene uncertain. The CDR3: CASSPHGAQNYEQYF. Read as DNA, the sequence is TGTGCCAGCAGTCCCCATGGAGCACAGAACTACGAGCAGTACTTC.